Given below is one TCR beta chain in context. This clone was recorded a few times. Its antigen remains unidentified. No much larger clone is present one base from it, and per-base qualities are unavailable. The library relied on the immunoSEQ multiplex PCR assay. The published analysis was carried out like this. A statistical classification framework was built for diagnosing cytomegalovirus status from the catalog of TCR beta chain sequences. The immuneACCESS repertoire file appears here via TCRdb, limited to in-frame rearrangements. These files lack a portion of the clones; in checked studies, under half of the deficit traces to unresolved V genes, and the cause of the others is not known. The D gene and trimming were derived from the DNA, and the V and J assignments and clone size from that table. This sample holds about 160,000 clones; roughly nine tenths were observed only once. 5.7% of the sample belongs to the ten largest clones.

The CDR3 has 14 amino acids, counting the end cysteine and phenylalanine. Only the CDR3 region is kept as DNA, spanning 42 bases read in frame from base 1. Cut back by 7 bases and 2 bases, the V and J ends lie 15 bases apart. As encoded in the germline V gene (reference sequence), CDR1 is MNHNY while CDR2 is SVGAGI. The data are from a study of cytomegalovirus exposure and HLA in healthy donors (TCRdb year 2017). Study-level background: According to a later analysis, one platform produced both the 110 or so validation repertoires and the 620 or so repertoires of the first cohort. The study aimed to test whether signatures of past pathogen exposure could be identified by cataloging public T cell receptors. A separate validation cohort of roughly 130 different subjects was used in addition to the roughly 670-subject first cohort. To predict cytomegalovirus infection status, the study brought together high-throughput TCR immunosequencing, statistical association of individual TCRs with disease status, and machine learning.

The donors belonged to the validation cohort of roughly 120 subjects, which was separate from the roughly 680-subject first cohort. Broad study findings and their caveats: A later analysis had no HLA typing for the validation cohort, so co-occurrence there was scored across all 120 or so repertoires. The authors suggested that the approach could potentially be generalized to other disease states and immunological phenotypes. A later analysis found that TCRs clustered in the first cohort also tended to co-occur in the roughly 120 validation repertoires, with roughly 95% of cluster scores above 0. In the study, approximately 160 TCR beta chains were listed as associated with cytomegalovirus. In vitro tests confirmed that a few of the cytomegalovirus-associated TCR beta chains recognize cytomegalovirus antigens. While some public TCRs were present in many individuals, most TCR sequences turned up only very rarely across donors. In both the original and validation cohorts, the classifier was reported to diagnose cytomegalovirus status with high specificity and sensitivity.

The sequence is built from TRBV6-6 and TRBJ2-7, with the D gene tentatively TRBD1 or TRBD2, based on 5 matching bases in each. The clonotype originates from a woman aged 30 to 39 in good health and CMV-seronegative. What was sequenced was PBMCs. The sequence in DNA is TGTGCCAGCAAGACGTGGGGGAACACCTACGAGCAGTACTTC. It translates to CASKTWGNTYEQYF.